The entry below gives a single TCR beta chain sequence along with its context. This entry is derived from a study of blood T cell repertoires in COVID-19. Study-wide context: Samples of COVID-19 (acute and convalescent) were obtained from the United States, Italy and Spain. The analysed material was cDNA or gDNA that came from T cells, B-cell-depleted T cells, or PBMCs.

Germline loops: CDR1 KGHSH, CDR2 LQKENI. This CDR3 comprises 13 residues. Trimming removed 3 bases from V and 6 bases from J, with 9 bases in between. Enrolment of Seattle patients took place during active infection, and they were followed longitudinally. Original handling: For nucleated cells, counts were estimated from reference gene primer amplification. The table came from immunoSEQ multiplex PCR; TCRdb's copy has only in-frame clones and leaves some out. V, J and clone size are those of that table, while D and trimming were read from the DNA. The sample contains some 73,000 clones, approximately 80% of which appear only once.

The TCR comes from a man aged 65 to 79 with COVID-19, enrolled during active disease. The sequencing input was peripheral blood. The chain recombines TRBV18 with TRBJ2-1; no clear D. The DNA for the CDR3 is TGTGCCAGCTCACCCCCACTGTCCAATGAGCAGTTCTTC. Its protein product is CASSPPLSNEQFF.